These T cell receptor beta chains were read from a single sample in a study of blood T cell repertoires in COVID-19. Generated by immunoSEQ multiplex PCR, the TCRdb table keeps only in-frame clones and is missing some. This sample has roughly 150,000 clones, with 80% found just once. Input material: peripheral blood. The receptors stem from a man in his sixties with acute or convalescent COVID-19. The conserved cysteine and the conserved F or W are not part of the CDR3 here. Each record gives: D gene, clone size, V gene, J gene, CDR3 protein. The D gene is left open where the match is weak. The size field is filled for only some rows; it gives once, few, many or a size class.

NA	NA	TRBV27	TRBJ1-6	ASSTTPDRYSPLH
TRBD1	NA	TRBV7-3	TRBJ1-1	ASSAQGARNTEAF
TRBD1	NA	TRBV28	TRBJ2-1	ASSTWTGRGYNEQF
TRBD1	NA	TRBV6-5	TRBJ1-5	ASSRTGGAGQPQH
TRBD1	few	TRBV7-2	TRBJ2-5	ASSLRTGTGWETQY
NA	NA	TRBV6-5	TRBJ1-4	ASSRITGNEKLF
TRBD1	NA	TRBV2	TRBJ1-6	ASSERGQGYSPLH
TRBD1	NA	TRBV6-2/TRBV6-3	TRBJ1-5	ASSYGQGSNQPQH
NA	once	TRBV9	TRBJ2-6	ASSVVRAGANVLT
NA	NA	TRBV7-9	TRBJ1-5	ASSSDSFSNQPQH
TRBD2	NA	TRBV19	TRBJ2-1	ASRYGGGPNNEQF
NA	NA	TRBV21-1	TRBJ1-5	ASRSDRGSNQPQH
NA	few	TRBV6-1	TRBJ2-2	ASSESVPGELF
NA	few	TRBV2	TRBJ1-1	ASSTRTGNTEAF
NA	NA	TRBV12-3/TRBV12-4	TRBJ2-2	ASSFSRELF
TRBD2	few	TRBV27	TRBJ2-5	ASRSWTSAQPGETQY
TRBD1	once	TRBV5-6	TRBJ1-1	ASSFDRGSMNTEAF
NA	NA	TRBV4-3	TRBJ1-6	ASSQYEQGSSPLH
NA	NA	TRBV5-1	TRBJ2-7	ASSQGYEQY
NA	few	TRBV4-2	TRBJ2-1	ASSQGGTSPYNEQF
NA	NA	TRBV7-8	TRBJ1-5	ASSLAETGRSNQPQH
NA	NA	TRBV6-5	TRBJ2-7	ASSLGGAEQY
TRBD1	NA	TRBV3-1/TRBV3-2	TRBJ1-4	ASSRRPGTGFEKLF
TRBD2	NA	TRBV19	TRBJ2-1	ASSTLAGGPQEF
TRBD1	NA	TRBV5-6	TRBJ2-1	ASSSTGGISYNEQF
TRBD1	NA	TRBV18	TRBJ1-5	ASSLGQGLSQH
NA	NA	TRBV6-5	TRBJ1-2	ASSLSDSKLSYT
NA	NA	TRBV6-5	TRBJ2-1	ASKRAENEQF
NA	NA	TRBV6-2/TRBV6-3	TRBJ1-1	ASSSVNTEAF
TRBD1	many	TRBV11-2	TRBJ2-7	ASSLETGGTREQY
NA	NA	TRBV18	TRBJ1-6	ASSLRPTSYNSPLH
TRBD2	NA	TRBV11-2	TRBJ2-2	ASSSHSGRVSGTGELF
TRBD1	NA	TRBV27	TRBJ2-2	ASSYLGTGFAGELF
NA	NA	TRBV27	TRBJ2-6	ASRYLSGANVLT
TRBD1	once	TRBV3-1/TRBV3-2	TRBJ2-7	ASSHPTTGGEQY
NA	few	TRBV5-4	TRBJ2-5	ASSADYGSETQY
NA	NA	TRBV7-3	TRBJ2-3	ASSLTAASGVDTQY
TRBD1	NA	TRBV28	TRBJ2-3	ASRQGDRQY
TRBD2	NA	TRBV19	TRBJ2-5	ASSIRDFAGGETQY
TRBD1	NA	TRBV27	TRBJ1-2	ASSSASTGADGYT
NA	NA	TRBV14	TRBJ1-6	ASSQGFKSSYNSPLH
TRBD1	NA	TRBV28	TRBJ1-3	AIGEGASGNTIY
TRBD1	NA	TRBV20-1	TRBJ1-5	SASGQGAFGSNQPQH
NA	NA	TRBV12-3/TRBV12-4	TRBJ2-4	ASSSSHRNIQY
NA	few	TRBV16	TRBJ1-1	ASSQSRVNTEAF
NA	once	TRBV10-1	TRBJ2-2	ASSDGDRNTGELF
TRBD1	NA	TRBV6-5	TRBJ2-7	ASSYGDRGSYEQY
NA	few	TRBV6-8	TRBJ1-5	AVGLQPQH
TRBD2	NA	TRBV7-9	TRBJ2-3	ASSEGLAGVTDTQY
NA	NA	TRBV7-9	TRBJ1-1	ASAPGGTEAF
NA	NA	TRBV7-3	TRBJ2-2	ASSFRGRDGELF
NA	NA	TRBV7-9	TRBJ1-3	ASSPTGSPGNTIY
TRBD1	NA	TRBV5-5	TRBJ1-6	ASSSPDRAASPLH
NA	NA	TRBV3-1/TRBV3-2	TRBJ1-2	ASSLQSTANYGYT